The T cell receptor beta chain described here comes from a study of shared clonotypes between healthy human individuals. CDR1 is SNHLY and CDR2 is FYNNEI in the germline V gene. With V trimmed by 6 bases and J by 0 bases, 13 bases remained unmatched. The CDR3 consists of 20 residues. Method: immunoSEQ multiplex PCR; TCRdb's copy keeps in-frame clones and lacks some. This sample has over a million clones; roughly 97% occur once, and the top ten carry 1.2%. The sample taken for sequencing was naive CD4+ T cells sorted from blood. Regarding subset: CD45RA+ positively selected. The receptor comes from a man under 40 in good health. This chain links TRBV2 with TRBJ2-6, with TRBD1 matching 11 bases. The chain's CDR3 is CASRGGQGAPRSSGANVLTF. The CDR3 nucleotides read TGTGCCAGCAGGGGTGGACAGGGGGCGCCCCGATCCTCTGGGGCCAACGTCCTGACTTTC.